The next 21 T cell receptor beta chains were all read from a single sample in a study of CD8 T cells in Susac syndrome (dated by TCRdb to between 2019 and 2020). Library creation used the immunoSEQ multiplex PCR assay. RNA was extracted using the RNeasy kit, and roughly 0.5 to 1 ug of the RNA was reverse transcribed with random hexamers. TCRdb itself trimmed the public reads at Q25 with fastp, ran MiXCR and retained productive beta chains. For every CDR3 protein sequence, its rows merge into one entry that carries the most common genes and DNA. In this sample the table shows fewer than 90,000 distinct CDR3 sequences, about 93% of which occur a single time. About 0.94% of the sample belongs to the ten largest clones. The sample taken for sequencing was CD8+ T cells from PBMCs. The receptor source for this set is a human donor with Susac syndrome.

This clonotype was detected a few times. The chain links TRBV4-2 to TRBJ2-1, with D perhaps TRBD1 or TRBD2 (5 bases each). CDR1 LGHNA and CDR2 YNFKEQ come from the germline V gene. This CDR3 has 14 amino acids. V was pared by 4 bases and J by 8 bases, with 15 bases between. The CDR3: CASSRLEGSHEQFF. In DNA, the CDR3 is TGTGCCAGCAGCCGTCTTGAGGGGAGCCATGAGCAGTTCTTC.

The chain links TRBV28 to TRBJ2-3; D remains ambiguous. Germline values: CDR1 MDHEN, CDR2 SYDVKM. This CDR3 spans 13 amino acids. V lost 2 bases, J lost 5 bases, and 8 bases lay in between. CDR3 sequence (DNA): TGTGCCAGCAGTTTAATCTCGGGAGATACGCAGTATTTT. The encoded protein is CASSLISGDTQYF.

In this sample, this clonotype turned up once. V gene TRBV7-2 combines with J gene TRBJ1-1; 8 bases are shared with TRBD1. Germline values: CDR1 SGHTA, CDR2 FQGNSA. There are 17 residues in the CDR3. V was pared by 5 bases and J by 4 bases, with 15 bases of the junction left unmatched. In nucleotides, the CDR3 is TGTGCCAGCAGCCAACTTTGGACAGGGCTTTTCTTCACTGAAGCTTTCTTT. Protein sequence: CASSQLWTGLFFTEAFF.

The chain carries TRBV27 and TRBJ2-3; 7 positions match TRBD2. The CDR3 runs to 14 residues. The trim removed 3 bases at V and 8 bases at J, leaving 8 bases unmatched. From germline, CDR1 is MNHEY and CDR2 SMNVEV (reference sequence). CDR3 nucleotide sequence: TGTGCCAGCAGTTTTCGGCGGGAGTACGGTACGCAGTATTTT. It translates to CASSFRREYGTQYF.

On this clonotype itself: The germline gene is not matched at one end of the junction; a read error may be the cause. V gene TRBV19 combines with J gene TRBJ1-5, with a weak D call TRBD1 (6 bases). CDR3 length equals 15 residues. Germline CDR1 and CDR2: LNHDA and SQIVND (reference sequence). The CDR3 DNA reads TGTGCCAGTAGCGAGGGGGGCCCCAGCACTCAGCCCCAGCATTTT. Its protein product is CASSEGGPSTQPQHF. The entire variable domain, with the rest obtained from reference TRBV19 and TRBJ1-5, is as follows: DGGITQSPKYLFRKEGQNVTLSCEQNLNHDAMYWYRQDPGQGLRLIYYSQIVNDFQKGDIAEGYSVSREKKESFPLTVTSAQKNPTAFYLCASSEGGPSTQPQHFGDGTRLSIL.

The chain uses TRBV12-3 or TRBV12-4 and TRBJ2-7, with TRBD2 identical over 7 bases. This CDR3 has 14 amino acids. Trimming took 4 bases from V and 4 from J; bases not matched to a gene: 7. The CDR3 region has the DNA TGTGCCAGCAGTTCAGGACTAGGAGGGTACGAGCAGTACTTC. Protein: CASSSGLGGYEQYF.

This clonotype occurred a few times. The chain couples TRBV4-2 to TRBJ2-7; 13 nucleotides match TRBD2. Germline values: CDR1 LGHNA, CDR2 YNFKEQ. The CDR3 is 14 residues long. Trimming removed 4 bases from V and 3 bases from J; junction bases left unmatched: 0. The CDR3 loop reads CASSRTSGSYEQYF. The CDR3 nucleotides are TGTGCCAGCAGCCGGACTAGCGGGAGCTACGAGCAGTACTTC.

This chain links TRBV4-3 with TRBJ1-3; D perhaps matches TRBD1 (6 bases). Trimming pared 4 bases from V and 6 bases from J, leaving 16 bases between. The CDR3 has 15 residues. The V gene's germline CDR1 is LGHNA and CDR2 YSLEER. The CDR3 spells CASSLYTDRLNTIYF. DNA for the CDR3: TGCGCCAGCAGCCTCTATACGGACAGACTAAACACCATATATTTT.

This clonotype was detected only once. The chain recombines TRBV28 with TRBJ1-1; 7 nucleotides align to TRBD1. Germline trimming cut 5 bases from V and 7 bases from J; bases unmatched to any gene: 7. CDR3 length equals 13 residues. Germline V gene data show CDR1 as MDHEN and CDR2 as SYDVKM. CDR3 sequence reads: CASSLGTAFEAFF. CDR3 nucleotide sequence: TGTGCCAGCAGTCTCGGGACAGCTTTTGAAGCTTTCTTT. The variable domain in full, with the rest retrieved from reference TRBV28 and TRBJ1-1, is DVKVTQSSRYLVKRTGEKVFLECVQDMDHENMFWYRQDPGLGLRLIYFSYDVKMKEKGDIPEGYSVSREKKERFSLILESASTNQTSMYLCASSLGTAFEAFFGQGTRLTVV.

The chain joins TRBV20-1 to TRBJ2-7; TRBD2 agrees at 8 bases. Per germline, CDR1 DFQATT and CDR2 SNEGSKA (reference sequence). CDR3 length equals 15 residues. The V gene end was trimmed by 0 bases and the J gene end by 3 bases; junction bases not matched to a gene: 7. The CDR3 spells CSARDRLASHYEQYF. DNA for the CDR3: TGCAGTGCTAGAGATCGACTAGCGAGCCACTACGAGCAGTACTTC.

CDR3 loop: CASSQVSQNYEQYF. DNA for the CDR3: TGCGCCAGCAGCCAAGTGAGCCAGAACTACGAGCAGTACTTC. The chain carries TRBV4-1 and TRBJ2-7; D ambiguous. The ends were cut back, 1 base at V and 3 bases at J, with 10 bases in the middle. Germline V gene lookup returns CDR1 MGHRA and CDR2 YSYEKL. The length of the CDR3 is 14 residues.

The chain is built from TRBV7-3 and TRBJ2-7; TRBD1 agrees at 10 bases. This CDR3 has 14 amino acids. CDR1 is SGHTA, CDR2 FQGTGA, per germline. After removal of 5 bases from V and 7 bases from J, the junction contained 8 bases not matched to a gene. The CDR3 bases are TGTGCCAGCAGCAAGACAGGGGGCGCGGAGGAGCAGTACTTC. This sequence encodes CASSKTGGAEEQYF.

CDR3 nucleotides: TGTGCTAGTGGTTTGGTACTAAGGGACGACCGCCAAGAGACCCAGTACTTC. Translation: CASGLVLRDDRQETQYF. The chain carries TRBV12-5 and TRBJ2-5, with D possibly being TRBD1 or TRBD2 (5 bases each). The ends were cut back, 0 bases at V and 1 base at J, with 15 bases in the middle. This CDR3 has 17 amino acids. Germline V gene data show CDR1 as LGHNT and CDR2 as FRNRAP.

V usage is TRBV7-9 and J usage is TRBJ1-2; D gene unclear. Per the germline V gene, CDR1 is SEHNR and CDR2 is FQNEAQ (reference sequence). Trimming cost V 4 bases and J 0 bases, with 12 bases left between them. The CDR3 sequence is 15 residues long. The chain's CDR3 is CASSSDLWANYGYTF. In DNA, the CDR3 is TGTGCCAGCAGCTCAGATTTGTGGGCTAACTATGGCTACACCTTC.

This chain uses TRBV29-1 with TRBJ2-1, with D hard to call. The V gene lost 4 bases and the J gene lost 8 bases, with 9 bases spanning the gap. From germline, CDR1 is SQVTM and CDR2 ANQGSEA. There are 11 residues in the CDR3. The CDR3 reads CSVGGVYEQFF. The CDR3 DNA is TGCAGCGTTGGAGGTGTCTATGAGCAGTTCTTC.

The chain uses TRBV20-1 and TRBJ2-1, with 9 bases that match TRBD2. Trimming cost V 1 base and J 4 bases; bases outside gene matches: 8. CDR3 length: 16 amino acids. Germline V gene data show CDR1 as DFQATT and CDR2 as SNEGSKA (reference sequence). The CDR3 loop reads CSARGAGGPGYNEQFF. CDR3 DNA: TGCAGTGCTAGAGGTGCGGGAGGGCCAGGATACAATGAGCAGTTCTTC.

The V and J genes are TRBV12-3 or TRBV12-4 and TRBJ1-2, with 8 bases identical to TRBD1. CDR3 length: 16 residues. Trimming cost V 5 bases and J 0 bases; bases outside gene matches: 8. This CDR3 reads CASSGGQGTSNYGYTF. CDR3 DNA: TGTGCCAGCAGTGGCGGACAGGGAACTTCTAACTATGGCTACACCTTC.

This clonotype came up once. CDR3 DNA sequence: TGTGCCAGCAGTTCCTATTTCGCGGGAGCCTATGGCTACACCTTC. Its protein product is CASSSYFAGAYGYTF. The rearrangement links TRBV12-3 or TRBV12-4 to TRBJ1-2; D not certain. The CDR3 is 15 residues long. V lost 4 bases, J lost 4 bases, and 16 bases lay in between.

The V call is TRBV10-3, the J call TRBJ2-1; 12 nucleotides agree with TRBD2. The germline CDR1 and CDR2 sequences are ENHRY and SYGVKD. Trimming cost V 3 bases and J 6 bases; bases outside gene matches: 3. This CDR3 has 15 amino acids. The DNA of the CDR3 is TGTGCCATCAGTGATACTAGCGGGGGGCCCAATGAGCAGTTCTTC. Amino acids: CAISDTSGGPNEQFF.

The genes are TRBV4-2 and TRBJ2-7, with 8 nucleotides matching TRBD2. The V gene's germline CDR1 is LGHNA and CDR2 YNFKEQ. This CDR3 contains 16 residues. J was trimmed by 5 bases and V by 4 bases; bases with no gene match: 13. The CDR3 here is CASSPAPQREINEQYF. The CDR3 DNA sequence: TGTGCCAGCAGCCCAGCCCCCCAGCGGGAGATAAACGAGCAGTACTTC.

The V call is TRBV7-9, the J call TRBJ2-7, with D tentatively TRBD2 (6 bases). V was trimmed by 5 bases and J by 1 base, leaving 18 bases between them. This CDR3 spans 16 amino acids. CDR1 and CDR2 (germline): SEHNR, FQNEAQ (reference sequence). The CDR3: CASSPGTPYASYEQYF. CDR3 DNA: TGTGCCAGCAGCCCCGGGACTCCCTACGCTTCCTACGAGCAGTACTTC.